A selection of T cell receptor beta chains follows, all from one sample in a study of shared clonotypes between healthy human individuals. Assay: immunoSEQ multiplex PCR; the TCRdb copy retains only in-frame clones and omits some. The sample holds hundreds of thousands of clones, over 65% seen once. Material for sequencing was memory CD4+ T cells sorted from blood. These receptors originate from a woman aged 25 to 39 in good health. The CDR3 runs from the conserved cysteine through the conserved F or W. Clone size is not always given. Where it is, it says once, few, many or a class for expanded clones.

NA	TRBJ2-7	TRBV28	CASSSPGEREGPYEQYF
NA	TRBJ2-3	TRBV5-4	CASSLGRGRNPGITDTQYF
few	TRBJ1-5	TRBV2	CASSGQYNQPQHF
NA	TRBJ2-6	TRBV28	CASRWDRGVTGANVLTF
NA	TRBJ2-7	TRBV2	CASSPPGTVAYEQYF
few	TRBJ2-3	TRBV4-2	CASSQQDTSTSSTDTQYF
NA	TRBJ2-7	TRBV5-4	CASSLDGGLTYEQYF
NA	TRBJ2-7	TRBV6-5	CASSYYHEQYF
NA	TRBJ2-4	TRBV6-5	CASSYAKGAGQNIQYF
NA	TRBJ2-1	TRBV25-1	CASSGEQYNEQFF
NA	TRBJ2-5	TRBV11-2	CASSIRLGQSETQYF
once	TRBJ2-3	TRBV21-1	CASSPTTRDIQSTDTQYF
NA	TRBJ1-4	TRBV28	CASKASEKLFF